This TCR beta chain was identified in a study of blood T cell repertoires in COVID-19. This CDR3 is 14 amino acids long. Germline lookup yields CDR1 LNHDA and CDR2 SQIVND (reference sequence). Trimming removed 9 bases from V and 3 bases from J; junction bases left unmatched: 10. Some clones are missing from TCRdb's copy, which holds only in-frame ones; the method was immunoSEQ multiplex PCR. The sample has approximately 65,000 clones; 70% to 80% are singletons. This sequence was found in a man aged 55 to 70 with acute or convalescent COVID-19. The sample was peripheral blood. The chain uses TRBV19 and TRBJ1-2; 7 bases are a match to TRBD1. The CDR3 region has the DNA TGTGCCAGCACCCCGGGACAGCCTGACTATGGCTACACCTTC. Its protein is CASTPGQPDYGYTF.